The source of this T cell receptor beta chain is a study of tumour-infiltrating T cells in Burkitt lymphoma. Study context: All epidemiological Burkitt lymphoma subtypes were represented in the cohort. Survival, overall and progression-free, tracked with productive clonality.

Per germline, CDR1 WSHSY and CDR2 SAAADI. The CDR3 has 15 residues. After removal of 7 bases from V and 1 base from J, the junction contained 5 bases not matched to a gene. The protocol was immunoSEQ multiplex PCR, while the TCRdb copy is restricted to in-frame clones and leaves out a portion. In the table there are approximately 3,000 clones, 10% to 15% of which are singletons. In regard to this clone: The target antigen is unknown.

General observations from the study: Several public clonotypes recurred in numerous Burkitt lymphoma patients.

What was sequenced was tumor tissue. The source is a human donor with Burkitt lymphoma. The chain couples TRBV10-2 to TRBJ2-2; 8 bases map to TRBD2. CDR3 nucleotides: TGCGCCAGCACCCCCCTAGCGGGGAACACCGGGGAGCTGTTTTTT. Protein sequence: CASTPLAGNTGELFF.